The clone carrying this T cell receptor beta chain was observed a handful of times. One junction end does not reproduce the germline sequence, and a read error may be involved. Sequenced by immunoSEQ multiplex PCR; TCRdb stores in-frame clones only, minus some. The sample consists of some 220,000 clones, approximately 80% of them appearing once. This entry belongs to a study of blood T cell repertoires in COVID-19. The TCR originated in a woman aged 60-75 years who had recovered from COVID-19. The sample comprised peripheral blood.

The CDR3 nucleotides read TGTGCTAGCAGCACCCAGGGAGGCGGGGAGCTGTTTTTT. The encoded protein is CASSTQGGGELFF. V is TRBV7-7 and J is TRBJ2-2; D possibly corresponds to TRBD2 (6 bases). Germline CDR1 and CDR2: SSHAT and FNYEAQ (reference sequence). The CDR3 loop spans 13 amino acids.